This T cell receptor (beta chain) was profiled in a study of OX40 agonist ivuxolimab in advanced cancers. About the study as a whole: Ivuxolimab, which targeted the costimulatory receptor OX40 (CD134), was an agonistic, fully human IgG2 monoclonal antibody. Of the approximately 50 dose-escalation patients, hepatocellular carcinoma was present in around 20, melanoma in approximately 15, renal cell carcinoma in 9 and head and neck cancer in 9. Partial responses occurred in three dose-escalation patients, of whom one had hepatocellular carcinoma and two had cutaneous melanoma. The paper describes the monotherapy dose-escalation part (N of about 54 patients) of the phase I trial of ivuxolimab. The dose-escalation cohort was around 84% male with a mean age of about 58 years, ranging from roughly 20 to 80. Intravenous ivuxolimab was administered to patients every 2 weeks at six dose levels: 0.01, 0.1, 0.3, 1.5, 3 and 10 mg/kg. Patients were allowed to have had prior anti-PD-1, anti-PD-L1 or anti-CTLA-4 therapy, and around 37% of the dose-escalation patients had previously received checkpoint inhibitors. The point of sequencing TCRbeta in the periphery was to test whether ivuxolimab changed TCR sequence diversity and drove clonal T-cell expansion. Overall study outcomes, separate from this receptor: The antigen specificity of the clonally expanded peripheral T cells was not determined. At doses of 0.1 to 3.0 mg/kg, clonal expansion of both CD4+ and CD8+ T cells in blood was seen between baseline and week 6. On average, CD8+ T cells showed more expanded clones than CD4+ T cells after ivuxolimab. Low levels of normalized T-cell clonal expansion were also seen in some patients who did not respond. In the 0.1-3.0 mg/kg groups, partial responders had among the lowest normalized peripheral clonal expansion, particularly in CD8+ T cells.

The CDR3, from cysteine to phenylalanine, totals 14 residues. Only the CDR3 region is kept as DNA, spanning 42 bases read in frame from base 1. CDR1 and CDR2 were assigned from the germline V gene as SGHRS and YFSETQ. V is reduced by 6 bases and J by 5 bases, leaving a spacing of 17 bases between them. For sequencing of the TCRbeta CDR3 region, genomic DNA was extracted from the sorted cells. The immunoSEQ Assay was used to sequence the TCRbeta CDR3 regions. TCRdb obtained this table from immuneACCESS and retained in-frame rearrangements with V and J assigned. These tables miss some clones; where compared with another copy, unresolved V genes account for less than half of the shortfall, and the remainder is unexplained. This sample is represented by 65,000 to 75,000 clones; roughly 85% of them were singletons. About 0.83% of the sample belongs to the ten largest clones. The trial excluded patients who had a history of autoimmune disease or were on systemic immunosuppression. Peripheral blood for TCR sequencing was drawn from every dose cohort at baseline, at cycle 4 day 1 and at cycle 7 day 1. Samples were obtained from an open-label, multicenter, first-in-human phase I dose-escalation trial of ivuxolimab. Adults with locally advanced or metastatic melanoma, renal cell, hepatocellular, or head and neck squamous cell carcinoma were enrolled in the trial. Before TCR sequencing, CD4+ T cells and CD8+ T cells were sorted from peripheral blood as separate populations.

Comment on this clone: The clone's antigen remains unknown. No clone much larger than this one lies a single base away; base qualities are absent.

Here the sequenced sample was CD4+ or CD8+ T cells sorted from blood, taken in a trial of the OX40 agonist ivuxolimab. This TCR derives from an adult with an advanced solid tumor such as melanoma, head and neck, liver or kidney cancer. The chain is assembled from TRBV5-1 and TRBJ1-1; TRBD1 might be the D gene, on 5 matching bases. This receptor carries the CDR3 CASTPGGVVTEAFF. In nucleotide form, the sequence is TGCGCCAGCACCCCAGGAGGGGTCGTTACTGAAGCTTTCTTT.